The clone carrying this T cell receptor beta chain has more than one count but fewer than ten. Antigen: not known. Researchers built TCR beta libraries using quantitative 5'-RACE with molecular barcodes. TCRdb redid the calling of the 5' RACE reads with MiXCR, one entry per CDR3 protein. The data hold more than 150,000 distinct CDR3 sequences, with 15% to 20% observed a single time. This record belongs to a study of CD8 T cells in ankylosing spondylitis. Overall study findings and caveats: The authors found the disease-linked clones to be CD8+ and relatively rare in peripheral blood.

This sequence originates from a male donor aged 5 to 29 with ankylosing spondylitis or in good health (not recorded which). The sequenced material came from blood, either unsorted or a sorted T cell fraction (not recorded which).

The CDR3 nucleotides are TGTGCCAGCAGCTTAAACGGAGATTACGAGCAGTACTTC. Its translation is CASSLNGDYEQYF. The J gene is TRBJ2-7, the V gene TRBV7-7; D ambiguous. This CDR3 spans 13 amino acids. The germline gives CDR1 SSHAT, CDR2 FNYEAQ (reference sequence). V was trimmed by 2 bases and J by 4 bases, leaving 9 bases between them.